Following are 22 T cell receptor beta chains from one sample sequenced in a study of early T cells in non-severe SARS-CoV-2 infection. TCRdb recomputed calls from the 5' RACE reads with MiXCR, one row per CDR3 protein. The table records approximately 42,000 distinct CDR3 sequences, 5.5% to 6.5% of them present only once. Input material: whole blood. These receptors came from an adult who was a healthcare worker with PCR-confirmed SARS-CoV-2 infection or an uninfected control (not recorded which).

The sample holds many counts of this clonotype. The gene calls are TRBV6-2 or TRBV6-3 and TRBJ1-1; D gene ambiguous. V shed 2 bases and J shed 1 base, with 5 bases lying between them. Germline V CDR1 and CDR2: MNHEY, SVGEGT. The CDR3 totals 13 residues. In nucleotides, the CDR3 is TGTGCCAGCAGTTACACGGGGAACACTGAAGCTTTCTTT. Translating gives CASSYTGNTEAFF.

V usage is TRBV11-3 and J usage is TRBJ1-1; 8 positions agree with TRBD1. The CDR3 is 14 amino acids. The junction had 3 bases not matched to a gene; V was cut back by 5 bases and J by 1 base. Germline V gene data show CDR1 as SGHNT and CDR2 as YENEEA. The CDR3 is CASSLQGENTEAFF. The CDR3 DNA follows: TGTGCCAGCAGCCTACAGGGGGAGAACACTGAAGCTTTCTTT.

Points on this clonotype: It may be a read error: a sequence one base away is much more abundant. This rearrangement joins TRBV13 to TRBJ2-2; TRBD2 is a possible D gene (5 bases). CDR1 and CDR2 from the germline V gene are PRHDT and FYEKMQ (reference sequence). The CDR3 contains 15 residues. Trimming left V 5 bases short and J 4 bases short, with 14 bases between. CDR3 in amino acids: CASSPRTGRTGELFF. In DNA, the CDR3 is TGTGCCAGCAGCCCCCGGACTGGACGCACCGGGGAGCTGTTTTTT.

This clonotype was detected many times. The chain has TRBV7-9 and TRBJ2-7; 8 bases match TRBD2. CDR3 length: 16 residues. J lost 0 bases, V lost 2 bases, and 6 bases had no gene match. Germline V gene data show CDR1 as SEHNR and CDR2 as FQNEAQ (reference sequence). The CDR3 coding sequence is TGTGCCAGCAGCTTATCAGCGGGGGCTTACTCCTACGAGCAGTACTTC. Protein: CASSLSAGAYSYEQYF. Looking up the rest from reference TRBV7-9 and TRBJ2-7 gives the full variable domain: DTGVSQNPRHKITKRGQNVTFRCDPISEHNRLYWYRQTLGQGPEFLTYFQNEAQLEKSRLLSDRFSAERPKGSFSTLEIQRTEQGDSAMYLCASSLSAGAYSYEQYFGPGTRLTVT.

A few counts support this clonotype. CDR3 protein: CASSQASENTEAFF. CDR3 sequence (DNA): TGCGCCAGCAGCCAAGCGTCAGAGAACACTGAAGCTTTCTTT. This sequence joins TRBV4-1 and TRBJ1-1; D gene unclear. Trimming cost V 1 base and J 1 base, with 7 bases left between them. The CDR3 totals 14 residues. Germline V gives CDR1 MGHRA, CDR2 YSYEKL.

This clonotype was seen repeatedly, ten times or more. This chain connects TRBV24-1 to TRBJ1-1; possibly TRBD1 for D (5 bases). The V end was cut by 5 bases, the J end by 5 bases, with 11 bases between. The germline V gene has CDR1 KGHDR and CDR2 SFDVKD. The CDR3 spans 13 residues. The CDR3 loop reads CATSVEGETEAFF. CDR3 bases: TGTGCCACCAGTGTTGAAGGGGAGACTGAAGCTTTCTTT.

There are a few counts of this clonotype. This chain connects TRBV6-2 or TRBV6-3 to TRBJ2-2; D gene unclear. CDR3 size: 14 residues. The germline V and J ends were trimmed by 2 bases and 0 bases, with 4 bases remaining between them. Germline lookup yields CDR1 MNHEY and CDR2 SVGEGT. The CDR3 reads CASSYLANTGELFF. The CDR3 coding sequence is TGTGCCAGCAGTTACCTTGCGAACACCGGGGAGCTGTTTTTT.

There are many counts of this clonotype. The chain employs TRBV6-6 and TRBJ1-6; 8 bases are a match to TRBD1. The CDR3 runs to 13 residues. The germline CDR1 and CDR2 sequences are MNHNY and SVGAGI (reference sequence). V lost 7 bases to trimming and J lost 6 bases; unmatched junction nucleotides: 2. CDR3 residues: CASKGQANSPLHF. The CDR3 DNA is TGTGCCAGCAAGGGACAGGCTAATTCACCCCTCCACTTT.

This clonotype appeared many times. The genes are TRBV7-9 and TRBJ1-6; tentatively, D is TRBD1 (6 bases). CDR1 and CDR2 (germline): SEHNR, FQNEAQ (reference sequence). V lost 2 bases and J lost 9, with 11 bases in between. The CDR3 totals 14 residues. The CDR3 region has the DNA TGTGCCAGCAGCTTAAGGACAGATACTTCACCCCTCCACTTT. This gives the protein CASSLRTDTSPLHF.

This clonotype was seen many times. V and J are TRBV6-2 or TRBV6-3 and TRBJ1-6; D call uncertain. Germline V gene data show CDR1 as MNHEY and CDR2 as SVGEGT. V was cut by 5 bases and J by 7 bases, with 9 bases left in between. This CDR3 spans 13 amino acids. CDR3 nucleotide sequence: TGTGCCAGCAGTAGAAACAGCAATTCACCCCTCCACTTT. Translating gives CASSRNSNSPLHF.

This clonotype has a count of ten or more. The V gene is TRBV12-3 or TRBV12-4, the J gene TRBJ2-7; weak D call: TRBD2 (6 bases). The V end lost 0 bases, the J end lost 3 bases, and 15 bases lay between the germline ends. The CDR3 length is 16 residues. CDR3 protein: CASSLALGGFLYEQYF. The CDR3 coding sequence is TGTGCCAGCAGTTTAGCGCTGGGGGGTTTCCTCTACGAGCAGTACTTC.

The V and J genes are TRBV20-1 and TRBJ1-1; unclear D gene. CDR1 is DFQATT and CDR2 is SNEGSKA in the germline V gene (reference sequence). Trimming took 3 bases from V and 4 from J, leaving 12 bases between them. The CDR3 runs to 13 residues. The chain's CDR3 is CSARGGSTTEAFF. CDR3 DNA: TGCAGTGCTAGGGGCGGGAGTACCACTGAAGCTTTCTTT.

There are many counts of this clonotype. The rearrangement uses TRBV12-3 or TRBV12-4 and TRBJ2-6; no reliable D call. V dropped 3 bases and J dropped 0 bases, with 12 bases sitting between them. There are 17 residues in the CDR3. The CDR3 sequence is CASSFRGSLSGANVLTF. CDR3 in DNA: TGTGCCAGCAGTTTTCGAGGCAGCCTCTCTGGGGCCAACGTCCTGACTTTC.

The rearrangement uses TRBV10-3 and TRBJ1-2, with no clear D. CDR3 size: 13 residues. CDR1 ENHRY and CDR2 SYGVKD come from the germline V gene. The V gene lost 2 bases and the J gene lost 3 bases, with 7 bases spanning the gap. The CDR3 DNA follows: TGTGCCATCAGTGAGGGAATAGACTATGGCTACACCTTC. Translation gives CAISEGIDYGYTF.

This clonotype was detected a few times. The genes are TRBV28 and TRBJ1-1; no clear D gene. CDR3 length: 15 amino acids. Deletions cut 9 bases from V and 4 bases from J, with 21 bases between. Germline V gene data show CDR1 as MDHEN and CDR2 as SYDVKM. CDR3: CASTHSTELSTEAFF. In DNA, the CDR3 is TGTGCCAGTACCCATTCCACAGAACTTAGCACTGAAGCTTTCTTT.

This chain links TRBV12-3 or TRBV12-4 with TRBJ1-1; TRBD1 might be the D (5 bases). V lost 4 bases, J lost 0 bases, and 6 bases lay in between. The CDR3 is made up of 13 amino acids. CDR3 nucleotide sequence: TGTGCCAGCAGTTCGACAGTGAACACTGAAGCTTTCTTT. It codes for CASSSTVNTEAFF.

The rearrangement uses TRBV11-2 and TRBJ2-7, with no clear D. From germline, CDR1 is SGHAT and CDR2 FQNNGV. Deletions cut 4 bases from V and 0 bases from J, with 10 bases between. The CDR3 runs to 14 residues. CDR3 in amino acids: CASSSTLSSYEQYF. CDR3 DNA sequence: TGTGCCAGCAGCTCGACGTTGAGCTCCTACGAGCAGTACTTC.

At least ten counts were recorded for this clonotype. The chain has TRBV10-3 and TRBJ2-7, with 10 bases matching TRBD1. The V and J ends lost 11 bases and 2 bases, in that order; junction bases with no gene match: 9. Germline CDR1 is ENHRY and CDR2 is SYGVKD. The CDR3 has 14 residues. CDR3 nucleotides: TGTGCCGCTCGCCCCGGGACAGGGGCCTACGAGCAGTACTTC. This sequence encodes CAARPGTGAYEQYF.

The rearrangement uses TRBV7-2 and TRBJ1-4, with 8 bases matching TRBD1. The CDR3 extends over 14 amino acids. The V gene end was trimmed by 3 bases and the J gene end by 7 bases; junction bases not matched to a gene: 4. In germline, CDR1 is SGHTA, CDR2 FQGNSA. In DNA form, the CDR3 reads TGTGCCAGCAGCTTTCAGGGGGCTAGTGAAAAACTGTTTTTT. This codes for CASSFQGASEKLFF.

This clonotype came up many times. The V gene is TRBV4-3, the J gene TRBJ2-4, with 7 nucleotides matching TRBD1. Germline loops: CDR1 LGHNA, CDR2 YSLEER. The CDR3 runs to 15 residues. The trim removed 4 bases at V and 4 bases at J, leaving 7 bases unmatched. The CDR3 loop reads CASSLFRDSKNIQYF. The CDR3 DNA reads TGCGCCAGCAGCCTATTCCGGGACAGTAAAAACATTCAGTACTTC.

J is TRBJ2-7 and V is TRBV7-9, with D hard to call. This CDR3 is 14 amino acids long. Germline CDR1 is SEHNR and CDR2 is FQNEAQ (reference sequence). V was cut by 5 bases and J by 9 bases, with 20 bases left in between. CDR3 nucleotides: TGTGCCAGCAGCCGCGCCGGGTCAAACGATGCGCAGTACTTC. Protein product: CASSRAGSNDAQYF.

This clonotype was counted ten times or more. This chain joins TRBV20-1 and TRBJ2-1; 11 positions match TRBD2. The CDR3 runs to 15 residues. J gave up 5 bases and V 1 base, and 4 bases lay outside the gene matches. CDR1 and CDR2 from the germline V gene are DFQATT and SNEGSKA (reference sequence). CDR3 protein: CSARGPSGGHNEQFF. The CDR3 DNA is TGCAGTGCTAGAGGCCCTAGCGGGGGGCACAATGAGCAGTTCTTC.